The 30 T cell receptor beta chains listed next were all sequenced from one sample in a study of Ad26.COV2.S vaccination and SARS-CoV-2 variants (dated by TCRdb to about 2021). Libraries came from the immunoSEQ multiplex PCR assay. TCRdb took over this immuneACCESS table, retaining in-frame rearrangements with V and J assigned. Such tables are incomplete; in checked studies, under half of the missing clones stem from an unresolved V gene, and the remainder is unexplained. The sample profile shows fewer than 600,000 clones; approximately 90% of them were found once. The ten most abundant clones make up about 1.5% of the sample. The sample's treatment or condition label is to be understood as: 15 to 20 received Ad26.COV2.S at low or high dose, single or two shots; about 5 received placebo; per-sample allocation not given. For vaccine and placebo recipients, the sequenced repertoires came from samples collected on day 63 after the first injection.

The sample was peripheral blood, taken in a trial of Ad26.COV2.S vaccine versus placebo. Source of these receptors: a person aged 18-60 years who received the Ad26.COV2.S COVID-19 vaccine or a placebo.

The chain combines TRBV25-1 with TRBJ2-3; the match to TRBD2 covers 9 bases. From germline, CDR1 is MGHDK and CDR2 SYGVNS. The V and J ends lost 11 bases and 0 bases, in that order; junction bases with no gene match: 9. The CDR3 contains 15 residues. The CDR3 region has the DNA TGTGCCGACCACCTAGCGGGGTCTAGCACAGATACGCAGTATTTT. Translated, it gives CADHLAGSSTDTQYF.

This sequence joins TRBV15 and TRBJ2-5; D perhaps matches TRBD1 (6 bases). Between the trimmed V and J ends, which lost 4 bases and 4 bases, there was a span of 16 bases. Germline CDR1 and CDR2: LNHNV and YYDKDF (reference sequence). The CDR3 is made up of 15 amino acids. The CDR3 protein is CATSNRKTGRETQYF. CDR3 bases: TGTGCCACCAGCAACCGTAAGACAGGCCGAGAGACCCAGTACTTC.

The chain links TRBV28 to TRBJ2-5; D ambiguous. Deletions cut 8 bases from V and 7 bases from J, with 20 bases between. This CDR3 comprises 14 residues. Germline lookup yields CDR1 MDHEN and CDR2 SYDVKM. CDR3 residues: CASRPDGYPRTQYF. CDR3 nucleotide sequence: TGTGCCAGCCGGCCCGACGGCTACCCAAGGACCCAGTACTTC.

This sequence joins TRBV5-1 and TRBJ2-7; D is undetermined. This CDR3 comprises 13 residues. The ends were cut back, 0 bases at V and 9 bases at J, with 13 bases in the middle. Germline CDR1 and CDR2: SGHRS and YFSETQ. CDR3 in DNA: TGCGCCAGCAGCTTGGAAGACCCTATGTTGCAGTACTTC. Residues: CASSLEDPMLQYF.

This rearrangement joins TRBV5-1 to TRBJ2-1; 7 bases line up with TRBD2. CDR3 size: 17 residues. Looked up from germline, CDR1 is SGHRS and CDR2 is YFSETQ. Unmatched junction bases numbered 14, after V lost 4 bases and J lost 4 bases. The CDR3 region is CASSPKVSGTSYNEQFF. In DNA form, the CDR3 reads TGCGCCAGCAGCCCTAAGGTCAGCGGGACCTCATACAATGAGCAGTTCTTC.

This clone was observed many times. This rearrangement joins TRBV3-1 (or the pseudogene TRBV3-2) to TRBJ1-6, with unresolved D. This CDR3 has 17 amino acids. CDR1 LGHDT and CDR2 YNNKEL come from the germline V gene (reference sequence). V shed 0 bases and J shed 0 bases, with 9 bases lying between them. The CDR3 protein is CASSQDRYRSYNSPLHF. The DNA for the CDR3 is TGTGCCAGCAGCCAAGATCGGTATCGCTCCTATAATTCACCCCTCCACTTT.

CDR3 sequence (DNA): TGTGCCAGCAGCCCCAGGGTTTCGTCTACCCTCCACTTT. Translated: CASSPRVSSTLHF. The chain recombines TRBV11-3 with TRBJ1-6, with D maybe TRBD1 (5 bases). CDR3 length: 13 residues. Germline V gene lookup returns CDR1 SGHNT and CDR2 YENEEA. Deletions cut 5 bases from V and 14 bases from J, with 16 bases between.

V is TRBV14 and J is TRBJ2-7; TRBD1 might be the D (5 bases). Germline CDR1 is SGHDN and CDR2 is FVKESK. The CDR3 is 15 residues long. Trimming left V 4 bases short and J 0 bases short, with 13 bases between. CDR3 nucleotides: TGTGCCAGCAGCCCGGAGACAGCAGTCTCCTACGAGCAGTACTTC. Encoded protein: CASSPETAVSYEQYF.

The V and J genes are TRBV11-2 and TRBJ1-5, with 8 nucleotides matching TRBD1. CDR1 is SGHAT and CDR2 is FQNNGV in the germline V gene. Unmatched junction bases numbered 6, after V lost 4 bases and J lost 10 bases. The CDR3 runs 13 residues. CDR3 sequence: CASSSTGGDPQHF. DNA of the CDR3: TGTGCCAGCAGCTCTACAGGGGGGGATCCCCAGCATTTT.

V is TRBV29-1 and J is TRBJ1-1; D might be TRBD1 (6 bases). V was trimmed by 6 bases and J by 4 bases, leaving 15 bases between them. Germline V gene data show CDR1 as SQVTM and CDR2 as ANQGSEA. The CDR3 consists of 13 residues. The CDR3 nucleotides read TGCAGCGTGCAGGGAAAGGGGGGCACTGAAGCTTTCTTT. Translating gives CSVQGKGGTEAFF. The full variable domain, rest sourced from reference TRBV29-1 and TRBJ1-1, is SAVISQKPSRDICQRGTSLTIQCQVDSQVTMMFWYRQQPGQSLTLIATANQGSEATYESGFVIDKFPISRPNLTFSTLTVSNMSPEDSSIYLCSVQGKGGTEAFFGQGTRLTVV.

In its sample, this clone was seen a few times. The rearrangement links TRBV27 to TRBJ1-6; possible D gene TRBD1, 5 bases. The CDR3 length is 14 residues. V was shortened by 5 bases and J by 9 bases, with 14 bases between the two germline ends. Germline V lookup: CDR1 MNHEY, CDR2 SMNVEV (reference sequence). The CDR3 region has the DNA TGTGCCAGCAGTACAGCAGGGTCTGGTTCACCCCTCCACTTT. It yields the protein CASSTAGSGSPLHF.

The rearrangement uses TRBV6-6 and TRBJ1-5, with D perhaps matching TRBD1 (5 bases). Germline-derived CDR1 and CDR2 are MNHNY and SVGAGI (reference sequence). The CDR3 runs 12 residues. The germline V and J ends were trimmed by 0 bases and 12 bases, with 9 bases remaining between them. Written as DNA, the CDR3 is TGTGCCAGCAGTTACTCGGGGCTCCTCCAGCATTTT. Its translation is CASSYSGLLQHF.

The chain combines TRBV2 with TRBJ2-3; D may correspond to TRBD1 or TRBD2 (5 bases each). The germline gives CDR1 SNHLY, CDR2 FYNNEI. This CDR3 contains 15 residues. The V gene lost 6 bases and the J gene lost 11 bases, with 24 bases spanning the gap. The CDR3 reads CASRSVGTPRGGQYF. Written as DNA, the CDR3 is TGTGCCAGCAGATCGGTCGGGACGCCTCGGGGTGGGCAGTATTTT.

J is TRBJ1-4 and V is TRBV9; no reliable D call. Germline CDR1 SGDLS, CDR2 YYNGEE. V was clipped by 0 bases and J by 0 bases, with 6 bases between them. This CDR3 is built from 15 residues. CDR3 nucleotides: TGTGCCAGCAGCGTAGAAGGCACAACTAATGAAAAACTGTTTTTT. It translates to CASSVEGTTNEKLFF.

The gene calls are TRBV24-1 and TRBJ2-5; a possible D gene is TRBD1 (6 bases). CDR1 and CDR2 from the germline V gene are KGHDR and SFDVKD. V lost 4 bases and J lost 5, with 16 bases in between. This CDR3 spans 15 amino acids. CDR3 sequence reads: CATSENRVLGETQYF. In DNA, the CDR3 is TGTGCCACCAGTGAAAACAGGGTACTAGGGGAGACCCAGTACTTC.

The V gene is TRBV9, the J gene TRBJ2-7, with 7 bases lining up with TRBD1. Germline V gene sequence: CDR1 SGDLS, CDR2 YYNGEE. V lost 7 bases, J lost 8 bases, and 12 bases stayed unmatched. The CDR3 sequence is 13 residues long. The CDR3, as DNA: TGTGCCAGCGGCGGCGACAGGGTTTATCAGCAGTACTTC. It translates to CASGGDRVYQQYF.

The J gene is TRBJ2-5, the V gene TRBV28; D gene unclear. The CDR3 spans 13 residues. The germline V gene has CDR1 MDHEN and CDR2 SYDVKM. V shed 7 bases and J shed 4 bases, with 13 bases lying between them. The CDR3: CASTLFYSETQYF. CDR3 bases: TGTGCCAGCACCCTTTTTTACTCAGAGACCCAGTACTTC.

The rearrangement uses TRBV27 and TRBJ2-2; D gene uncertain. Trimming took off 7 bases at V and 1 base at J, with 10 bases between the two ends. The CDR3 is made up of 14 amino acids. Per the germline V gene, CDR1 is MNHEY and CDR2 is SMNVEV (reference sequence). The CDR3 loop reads CASTRTRNTGELFF. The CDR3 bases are TGTGCCAGCACGCGGACCAGGAACACCGGGGAGCTGTTTTTT.

The CDR3 region is CASSEGLRTGANVLTF. CDR3 nucleotides: TGTGCCAGCAGTGAGGGCTTACGGACTGGGGCCAACGTCCTGACTTTC. The V call is TRBV2, the J call TRBJ2-6; D uncertain. CDR3 length equals 16 residues. Trimming left V 3 bases short and J 2 bases short, with 11 bases between. Germline CDR1 SNHLY, CDR2 FYNNEI. The complete variable domain, with remaining parts taken from reference TRBV2 and TRBJ2-6, reads EPEVTQTPSHQVTQMGQEVILRCVPISNHLYFYWYRQILGQKVEFLVSFYNNEISEKSEIFDDQFSVERPDGSNFTLKIRSTKLEDSAMYFCASSEGLRTGANVLTFGAGSRLTVL.

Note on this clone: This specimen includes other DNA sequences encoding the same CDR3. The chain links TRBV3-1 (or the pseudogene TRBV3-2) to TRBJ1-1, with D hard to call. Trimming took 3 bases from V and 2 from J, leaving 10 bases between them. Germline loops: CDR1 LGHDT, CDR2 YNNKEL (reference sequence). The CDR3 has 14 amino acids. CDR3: CASSQGGVNTEAFF. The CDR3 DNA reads TGTGCCAGCAGCCAGGGCGGGGTAAACACTGAAGCTTTCTTT.

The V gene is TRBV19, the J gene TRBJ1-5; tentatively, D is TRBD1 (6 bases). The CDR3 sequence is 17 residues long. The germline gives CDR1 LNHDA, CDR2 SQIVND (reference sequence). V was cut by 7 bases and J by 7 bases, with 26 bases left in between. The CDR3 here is CASTTILQGRVRQPQHF. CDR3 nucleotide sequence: TGTGCCAGTACTACCATATTACAGGGCCGCGTAAGGCAGCCCCAGCATTTT. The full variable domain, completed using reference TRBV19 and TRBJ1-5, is DGGITQSPKYLFRKEGQNVTLSCEQNLNHDAMYWYRQDPGQGLRLIYYSQIVNDFQKGDIAEGYSVSREKKESFPLTVTSAQKNPTAFYLCASTTILQGRVRQPQHFGDGTRLSIL.

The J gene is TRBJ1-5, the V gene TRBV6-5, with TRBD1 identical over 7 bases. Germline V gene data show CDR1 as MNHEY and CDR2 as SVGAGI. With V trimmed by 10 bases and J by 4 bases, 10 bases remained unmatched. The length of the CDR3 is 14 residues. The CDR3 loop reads CATPPGQRNQPQHF. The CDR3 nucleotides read TGTGCCACCCCACCGGGACAGCGGAATCAGCCCCAGCATTTT.

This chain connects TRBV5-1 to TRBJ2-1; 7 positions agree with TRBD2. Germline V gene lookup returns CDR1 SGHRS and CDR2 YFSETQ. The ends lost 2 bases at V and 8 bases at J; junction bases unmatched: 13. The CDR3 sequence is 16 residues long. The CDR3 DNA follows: TGCGCCAGCAGCTTAACCGGGACTACTTTGGGCGATGAGCAGTTCTTC. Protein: CASSLTGTTLGDEQFF.

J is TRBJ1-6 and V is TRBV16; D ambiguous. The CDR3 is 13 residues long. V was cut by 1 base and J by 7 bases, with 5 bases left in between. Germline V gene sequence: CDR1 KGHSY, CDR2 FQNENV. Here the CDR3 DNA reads TGTGCCAGCAGCCAATTGACAAATTCACCCCTCCACTTT. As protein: CASSQLTNSPLHF.

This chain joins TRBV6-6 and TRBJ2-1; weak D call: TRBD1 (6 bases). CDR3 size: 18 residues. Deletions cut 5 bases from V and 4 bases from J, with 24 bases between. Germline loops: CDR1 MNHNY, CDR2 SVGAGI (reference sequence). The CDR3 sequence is CASSHTPEGTSFYNEQFF. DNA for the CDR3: TGTGCCAGCAGTCACACCCCTGAAGGGACATCCTTTTACAATGAGCAGTTCTTC.

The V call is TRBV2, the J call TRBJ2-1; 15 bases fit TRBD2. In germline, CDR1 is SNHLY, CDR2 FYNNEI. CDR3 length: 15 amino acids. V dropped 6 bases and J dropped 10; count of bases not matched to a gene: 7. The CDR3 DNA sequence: TGTGCCAGCAGGAGGACTAGCGGGAGGGCCCACGAGCAGTTCTTC. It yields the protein CASRRTSGRAHEQFF.

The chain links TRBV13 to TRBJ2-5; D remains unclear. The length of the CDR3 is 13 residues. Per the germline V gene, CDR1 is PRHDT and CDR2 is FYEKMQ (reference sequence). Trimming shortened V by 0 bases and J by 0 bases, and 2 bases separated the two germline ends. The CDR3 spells CASSLGHQETQYF. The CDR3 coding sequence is TGTGCCAGCAGCTTAGGGCACCAAGAGACCCAGTACTTC.

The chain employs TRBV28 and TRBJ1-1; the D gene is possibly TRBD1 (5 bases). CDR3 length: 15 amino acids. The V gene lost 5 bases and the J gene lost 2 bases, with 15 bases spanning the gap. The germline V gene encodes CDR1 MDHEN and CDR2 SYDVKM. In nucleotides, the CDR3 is TGTGCCAGCAGTCTGGGGGGGGACCTAAACACTGAAGCTTTCTTT. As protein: CASSLGGDLNTEAFF.

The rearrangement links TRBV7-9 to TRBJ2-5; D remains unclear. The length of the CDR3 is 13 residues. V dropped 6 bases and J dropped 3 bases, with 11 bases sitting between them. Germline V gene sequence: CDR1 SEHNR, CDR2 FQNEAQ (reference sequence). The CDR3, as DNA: TGTGCCAGCAGGTCCCTTCCAGAAGAGACCCAGTACTTC. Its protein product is CASRSLPEETQYF.

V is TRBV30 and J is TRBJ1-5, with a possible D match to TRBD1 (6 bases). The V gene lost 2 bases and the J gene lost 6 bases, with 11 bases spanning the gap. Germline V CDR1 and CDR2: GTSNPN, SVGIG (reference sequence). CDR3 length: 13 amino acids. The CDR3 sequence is CAWSQQGAQPQHF. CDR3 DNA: TGTGCCTGGAGTCAACAGGGCGCTCAGCCCCAGCATTTT.